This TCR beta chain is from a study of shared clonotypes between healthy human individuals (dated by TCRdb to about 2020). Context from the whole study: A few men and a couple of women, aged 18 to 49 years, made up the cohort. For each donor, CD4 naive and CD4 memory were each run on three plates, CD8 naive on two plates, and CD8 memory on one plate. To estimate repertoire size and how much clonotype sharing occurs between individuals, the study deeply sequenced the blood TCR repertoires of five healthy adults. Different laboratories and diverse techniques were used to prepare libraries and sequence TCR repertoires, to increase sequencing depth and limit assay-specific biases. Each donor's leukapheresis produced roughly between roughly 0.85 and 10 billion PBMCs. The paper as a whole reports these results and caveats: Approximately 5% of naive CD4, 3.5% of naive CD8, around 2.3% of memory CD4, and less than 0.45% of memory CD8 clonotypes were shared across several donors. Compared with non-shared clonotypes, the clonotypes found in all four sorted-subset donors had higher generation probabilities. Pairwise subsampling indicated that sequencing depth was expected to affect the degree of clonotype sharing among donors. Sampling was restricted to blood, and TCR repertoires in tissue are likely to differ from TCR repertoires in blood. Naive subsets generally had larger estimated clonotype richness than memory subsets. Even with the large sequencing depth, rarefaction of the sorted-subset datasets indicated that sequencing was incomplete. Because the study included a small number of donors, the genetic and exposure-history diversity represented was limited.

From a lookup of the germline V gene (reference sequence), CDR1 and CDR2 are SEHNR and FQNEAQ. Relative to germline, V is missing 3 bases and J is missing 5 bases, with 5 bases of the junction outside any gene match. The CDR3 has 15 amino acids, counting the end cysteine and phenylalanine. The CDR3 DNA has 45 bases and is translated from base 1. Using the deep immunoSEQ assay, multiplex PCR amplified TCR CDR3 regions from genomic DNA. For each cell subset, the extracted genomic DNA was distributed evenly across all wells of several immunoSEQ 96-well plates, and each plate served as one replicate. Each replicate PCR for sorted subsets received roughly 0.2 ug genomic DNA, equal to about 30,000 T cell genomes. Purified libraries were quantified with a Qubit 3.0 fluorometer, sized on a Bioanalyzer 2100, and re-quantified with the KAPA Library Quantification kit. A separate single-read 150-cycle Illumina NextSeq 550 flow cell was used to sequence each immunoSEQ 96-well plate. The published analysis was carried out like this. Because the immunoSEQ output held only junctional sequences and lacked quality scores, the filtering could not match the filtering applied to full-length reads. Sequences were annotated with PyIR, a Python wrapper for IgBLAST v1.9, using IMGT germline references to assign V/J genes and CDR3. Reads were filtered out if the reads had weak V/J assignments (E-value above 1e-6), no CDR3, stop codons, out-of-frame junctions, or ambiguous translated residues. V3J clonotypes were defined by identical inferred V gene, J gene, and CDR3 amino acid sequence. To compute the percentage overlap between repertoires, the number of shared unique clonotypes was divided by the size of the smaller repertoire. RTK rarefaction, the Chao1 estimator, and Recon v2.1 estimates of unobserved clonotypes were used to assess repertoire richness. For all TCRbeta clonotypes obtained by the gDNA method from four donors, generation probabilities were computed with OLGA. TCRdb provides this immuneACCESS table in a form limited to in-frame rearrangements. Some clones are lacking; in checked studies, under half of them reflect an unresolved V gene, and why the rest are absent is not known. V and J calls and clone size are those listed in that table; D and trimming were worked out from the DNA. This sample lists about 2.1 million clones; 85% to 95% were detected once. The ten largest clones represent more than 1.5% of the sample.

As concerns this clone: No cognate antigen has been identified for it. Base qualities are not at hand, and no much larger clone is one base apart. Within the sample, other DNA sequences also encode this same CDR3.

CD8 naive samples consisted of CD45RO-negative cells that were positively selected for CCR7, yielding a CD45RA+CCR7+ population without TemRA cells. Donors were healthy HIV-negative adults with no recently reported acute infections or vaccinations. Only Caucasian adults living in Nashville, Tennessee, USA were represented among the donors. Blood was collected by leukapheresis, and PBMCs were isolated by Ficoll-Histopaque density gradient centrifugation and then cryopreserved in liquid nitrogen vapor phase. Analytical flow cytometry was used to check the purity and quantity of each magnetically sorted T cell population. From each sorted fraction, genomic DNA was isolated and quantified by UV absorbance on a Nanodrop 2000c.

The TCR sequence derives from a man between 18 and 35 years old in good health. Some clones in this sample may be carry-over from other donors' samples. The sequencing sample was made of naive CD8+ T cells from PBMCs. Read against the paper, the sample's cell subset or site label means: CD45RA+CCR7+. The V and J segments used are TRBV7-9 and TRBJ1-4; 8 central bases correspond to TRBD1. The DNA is TGTGCCAGCAGCTTGGGGTCAGGGGGCAATGAAAAACTGTTTTTT. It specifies CASSLGSGGNEKLFF.